This T cell receptor (beta chain) comes out of a study of cytomegalovirus exposure and HLA in healthy donors. V was cut by 0 bases and J by 7 bases, with 16 bases left in between. This CDR3 comprises 16 residues. Germline V gives CDR1 LNHNV, CDR2 YYDKDF (reference sequence). With 60 Vbeta and 13 Jbeta primers, the PCR was carried out. The assay was immunoSEQ multiplex PCR, and TCRdb's table has in-frame clones only and misses some. The table lists 150,000 to 200,000 clones, roughly four fifths of them singletons. There are a few counts of this clone. Its antigen remains unknown. Notes on the study in general: There were around 160 TCR beta chains listed as cytomegalovirus-associated. Later analysis showed TCR association rates varying by HLA locus, highest for DRB1 and lowest for HLA-C. A later analysis showed HLA-associated TCR beta chains outstripping equally common others in clonal expansion. Researchers reportedly found TCR beta sequences accurately predicted most subjects' HLA-A and HLA-B alleles.

This chain connects TRBV15 to TRBJ1-5, with D perhaps matching TRBD1 (6 bases). This clonotype was obtained from a female donor in good health and CMV-seronegative. Sequenced material: PBMCs. The CDR3 spells CATSRESTGTTQPQHF. For the CDR3, the DNA is TGTGCCACCAGCAGAGAATCCACAGGGACCACACAGCCCCAGCATTTT. The full variable domain, its missing parts supplied by reference TRBV15 and TRBJ1-5, is DAMVIQNPRYQVTQFGKPVTLSCSQTLNHNVMYWYQQKSSQAPKLLFHYYDKDFNNEADTPDNFQSRRPNTSFCFLDIRSPGLGDTAMYLCATSRESTGTTQPQHFGDGTRLSIL.